This is a list of T cell receptor beta chains from one sample in a study of regulatory T cells in long-lasting Graves disease. TCRdb called the multiplex PCR reads again in MiXCR, with one record for every CDR3 protein. Of about 560,000 distinct CDR3 sequences in the sample, about 16% were seen once. These data are also associated with another study on T cells in Graves' hyperthyroidism and ophthalmopathy.

The sample was peripheral blood mononuclear cells (PBMCs), taken at new diagnosis, from a patient treated with antithyroid drugs. The receptors here all came from a young man with Graves disease. CDR3s include the opening cysteine and the closing phenylalanine or tryptophan. Fields, in order: V gene, J gene, clone size, D gene, CDR3 protein, CDR3 DNA. The D gene is left open where the match is weak. The size entry is marked missing in some rows and otherwise reads once, few, many or a size class.

v_call: TRBV5-1
j_call: TRBJ2-7
clone_size: few
d_call: TRBD2
cdr3_aa: CASSARTSGSWASSYEQYF
cdr3_nt: TGCGCCAGCAGCGCCCGGACTAGCGGGAGTTGGGCAAGCTCCTACGAGCAGTACTTC

v_call: TRBV6-1
j_call: TRBJ2-2
clone_size: many
d_call: TRBD2
cdr3_aa: CASSSRPRRRAGFPGELFF
cdr3_nt: TGTGCCAGCAGCTCCAGGCCGAGGCGGCGAGCGGGATTCCCCGGGGAGCTGTTTTTT

v_call: TRBV13
j_call: TRBJ1-4
clone_size: many
d_call: .
cdr3_aa: CASRLSANEKLFF
cdr3_nt: TGTGCCAGCAGACTTTCGGCTAATGAAAAACTGTTTTTT

v_call: TRBV15
j_call: TRBJ1-1
clone_size: few
d_call: .
cdr3_aa: CATSRDLDSEAFF
cdr3_nt: TGTGCCACCAGCAGAGATCTAGACAGCGAAGCTTTCTTT

v_call: TRBV29-1
j_call: TRBJ2-7
clone_size: few
d_call: TRBD2
cdr3_aa: CSVYERGSSYEQYF
cdr3_nt: TGCAGCGTTTACGAGCGGGGGTCGTCCTACGAGCAGTACTTC

v_call: TRBV12-3/TRBV12-4
j_call: TRBJ1-4
clone_size: many
d_call: .
cdr3_aa: CASSFAQQEKLFF
cdr3_nt: TGTGCCAGCAGTTTCGCACAACAGGAAAAACTGTTTTTT

v_call: TRBV27
j_call: TRBJ2-1
clone_size: many
d_call: .
cdr3_aa: CASSERAYNEQFF
cdr3_nt: TGTGCCAGCAGTGAGCGGGCTTACAATGAGCAGTTCTTC

v_call: TRBV20-1
j_call: TRBJ1-1
clone_size: .
d_call: .
cdr3_aa: CNALLGTNTEAFF
cdr3_nt: TGCAATGCCTTGCTCGGAACGAACACTGAAGCTTTCTTT

v_call: TRBV7-3
j_call: TRBJ2-1
clone_size: many
d_call: .
cdr3_aa: CASSLISLRRGKNEQFF
cdr3_nt: TGTGCCAGCAGCTTAATCTCCCTTAGGCGCGGGAAAAATGAGCAGTTCTTC

v_call: TRBV4-2
j_call: TRBJ2-7
clone_size: few
d_call: TRBD2
cdr3_aa: CASSQDQSGSSYEQYF
cdr3_nt: TGTGCCAGCAGCCAAGATCAAAGCGGGAGCTCCTACGAGCAGTACTTC

v_call: TRBV5-1
j_call: TRBJ1-1
clone_size: few
d_call: TRBD1
cdr3_aa: CASSDGTVNTEAFF
cdr3_nt: TGCGCCAGCAGCGACGGGACAGTGAACACTGAAGCTTTCTTT

v_call: TRBV9
j_call: TRBJ2-3
clone_size: few
d_call: TRBD2
cdr3_aa: CASSAVAGGGTDTQYF
cdr3_nt: TGTGCCAGCAGCGCCGTAGCGGGAGGAGGCACAGATACGCAGTATTTT

v_call: TRBV7-3
j_call: TRBJ2-1
clone_size: many
d_call: .
cdr3_aa: CASSLGSASSYNEQFF
cdr3_nt: TGTGCCAGCAGCTTGGGGTCGGCTAGCTCCTACAATGAGCAGTTCTTC

v_call: TRBV18
j_call: TRBJ1-5
clone_size: .
d_call: .
cdr3_aa: CASSPGTTNLGQPQHF
cdr3_nt: TGTGCCAGCTCACCGGGGACAACTAACTTGGGTCAGCCCCAGCATTTT

v_call: TRBV20-1
j_call: TRBJ1-5
clone_size: .
d_call: TRBD1
cdr3_aa: CSASGTGGRNQPQHF
cdr3_nt: TGCAGTGCTAGTGGAACAGGGGGACGGAATCAGCCCCAGCATTTT

v_call: TRBV28
j_call: TRBJ1-2
clone_size: many
d_call: .
cdr3_aa: CASRRLSIRATNYGYTF
cdr3_nt: TGTGCCAGCAGGAGACTCTCGATCAGGGCCACTAACTATGGCTACACCTTC

v_call: TRBV6-2/TRBV6-3
j_call: TRBJ2-7
clone_size: few
d_call: .
cdr3_aa: CASSSRPRTNSYEQYF
cdr3_nt: TGTGCCAGCAGCTCAAGACCCCGGACCAACTCCTACGAGCAGTACTTC

v_call: TRBV20-1
j_call: TRBJ2-1
clone_size: many
d_call: TRBD2
cdr3_aa: CSASIITSGRYNEQFF
cdr3_nt: TGCAGTGCTTCGATAATTACTAGCGGAAGATACAATGAGCAGTTCTTC

v_call: TRBV7-9
j_call: TRBJ2-1
clone_size: many
d_call: TRBD2
cdr3_aa: CASTKTSGRFRDEQFF
cdr3_nt: TGTGCCAGCACCAAGACTAGCGGGAGGTTTCGAGATGAGCAGTTCTTC

v_call: TRBV5-1
j_call: TRBJ2-1
clone_size: many
d_call: TRBD2
cdr3_aa: CASTQREGYNEQFF
cdr3_nt: TGCGCCAGCACCCAGCGGGAAGGGTACAATGAGCAGTTCTTC

v_call: TRBV7-3
j_call: TRBJ2-2
clone_size: many
d_call: TRBD1
cdr3_aa: CASSFGQGLGTGELFF
cdr3_nt: TGTGCCAGCAGCTTCGGACAGGGGCTGGGCACCGGGGAGCTGTTTTTT

v_call: TRBV5-1
j_call: TRBJ2-2
clone_size: many
d_call: .
cdr3_aa: CASSLIALSGELFF
cdr3_nt: TGCGCCAGCAGCTTGATTGCACTTAGTGGGGAGCTGTTTTTT

v_call: TRBV12-3/TRBV12-4
j_call: TRBJ2-5
clone_size: many
d_call: .
cdr3_aa: CASTIEWGKTQYF
cdr3_nt: TGTGCCAGCACCATAGAGTGGGGGAAGACCCAGTACTTC

v_call: TRBV6-1
j_call: TRBJ2-6
clone_size: many
d_call: .
cdr3_aa: CASSIDLTANVLTF
cdr3_nt: TGTGCCAGCTCTATCGACTTAACGGCCAACGTCCTGACTTTC

v_call: TRBV28
j_call: TRBJ1-2
clone_size: many
d_call: .
cdr3_aa: CASTPGGTTAYGYTF
cdr3_nt: TGTGCCAGCACTCCGGGGGGGACCACGGCCTATGGCTACACCTTC

v_call: TRBV28
j_call: TRBJ1-2
clone_size: few
d_call: .
cdr3_aa: CASKGFRPYGYTF
cdr3_nt: TGTGCCAGCAAGGGGTTCCGTCCCTATGGCTACACCTTC

v_call: TRBV20-1
j_call: TRBJ2-1
clone_size: .
d_call: TRBD2
cdr3_aa: CSAISTSGRTNEQFF
cdr3_nt: TGCAGTGCCATATCGACTAGCGGGAGAACCAATGAGCAGTTCTTC

v_call: TRBV9
j_call: TRBJ1-2
clone_size: .
d_call: TRBD1
cdr3_aa: CASSVEPGQGEGYTF
cdr3_nt: TGTGCCAGCAGCGTAGAACCGGGACAGGGGGAAGGCTACACCTTC

v_call: TRBV11-1
j_call: TRBJ2-5
clone_size: many
d_call: .
cdr3_aa: CASSLFPDGQETQYF
cdr3_nt: TGTGCCAGCAGCTTATTCCCGGACGGCCAAGAGACCCAGTACTTC

v_call: TRBV28
j_call: TRBJ2-7
clone_size: many
d_call: TRBD1
cdr3_aa: CASSFDREVGEQYF
cdr3_nt: TGTGCCAGCAGTTTCGACAGGGAAGTAGGTGAGCAGTACTTC

v_call: TRBV15
j_call: TRBJ1-4
clone_size: few
d_call: .
cdr3_aa: CATSREDRSNEKLFF
cdr3_nt: TGTGCCACCAGCAGAGAAGACCGGTCCAATGAAAAACTGTTTTTT

v_call: TRBV4-1
j_call: TRBJ2-7
clone_size: few
d_call: .
cdr3_aa: CASSQIVNLYEQYF
cdr3_nt: TGCGCCAGCAGCCAAATAGTAAACCTCTACGAGCAGTACTTC

v_call: TRBV4-1
j_call: TRBJ2-1
clone_size: .
d_call: TRBD2
cdr3_aa: CASSQEEGLPDEQFF
cdr3_nt: TGCGCCAGCAGCCAAGAGGAGGGACTACCGGATGAGCAGTTCTTC

v_call: TRBV5-6
j_call: TRBJ1-2
clone_size: .
d_call: .
cdr3_aa: CASSLPLGRGASSRGYTF
cdr3_nt: TGTGCCAGCAGCTTGCCCCTCGGTCGGGGTGCGTCCTCGAGAGGCTACACCTTC

v_call: TRBV14
j_call: TRBJ2-5
clone_size: .
d_call: .
cdr3_aa: CASSQNYGGETQYF
cdr3_nt: TGTGCCAGCAGCCAAAACTACGGCGGGGAGACCCAGTACTTC

v_call: TRBV5-1
j_call: TRBJ2-7
clone_size: .
d_call: TRBD2
cdr3_aa: CASSDTLAGGLYEQYF
cdr3_nt: TGCGCCAGCAGCGACACCCTAGCGGGAGGTTTATACGAGCAGTACTTC

v_call: TRBV2
j_call: TRBJ2-7
clone_size: many
d_call: .
cdr3_aa: CASSEGAVSYEQYF
cdr3_nt: TGTGCCAGCAGTGAGGGAGCGGTCTCCTACGAGCAGTACTTC

v_call: TRBV20-1
j_call: TRBJ1-1
clone_size: few
d_call: .
cdr3_aa: CSAKPQWVWSEAFF
cdr3_nt: TGCAGTGCTAAGCCCCAGTGGGTCTGGTCTGAAGCTTTCTTT

v_call: TRBV18
j_call: TRBJ1-1
clone_size: few
d_call: .
cdr3_aa: CASSPPGQGGAAFF
cdr3_nt: TGTGCCAGCTCACCACCGGGCCAGGGAGGTGCTGCTTTCTTT

v_call: TRBV30
j_call: TRBJ2-7
clone_size: .
d_call: .
cdr3_aa: CAWSPKTAEQYF
cdr3_nt: TGTGCCTGGAGTCCAAAAACAGCGGAGCAGTACTTC

v_call: TRBV27
j_call: TRBJ2-1
clone_size: .
d_call: TRBD2
cdr3_aa: CASIQRAGVVNEQFF
cdr3_nt: TGTGCCAGCATCCAACGAGCGGGAGTAGTCAATGAGCAGTTCTTC

v_call: TRBV4-1
j_call: TRBJ2-1
clone_size: .
d_call: .
cdr3_aa: CASSQGGMAALYANEQFF
cdr3_nt: TGCGCCAGCAGCCAAGGAGGGATGGCGGCCCTGTATGCCAATGAGCAGTTCTTC

v_call: TRBV6-2/TRBV6-3
j_call: TRBJ2-4
clone_size: .
d_call: .
cdr3_aa: CASSYEGWWRNIQYF
cdr3_nt: TGTGCCAGCAGTTACGAAGGGTGGTGGAGGAACATTCAGTACTTC

v_call: TRBV20-1
j_call: TRBJ2-5
clone_size: .
d_call: TRBD2
cdr3_aa: CSVIRGGVQETQYF
cdr3_nt: TGCAGTGTCATCCGGGGGGGGGTACAAGAGACCCAGTACTTC

v_call: TRBV14
j_call: TRBJ1-2
clone_size: .
d_call: .
cdr3_aa: CASSHTGSGYTF
cdr3_nt: TGTGCCAGCAGCCATACTGGGAGTGGCTACACCTTC

v_call: TRBV6-2/TRBV6-3
j_call: TRBJ2-1
clone_size: few
d_call: TRBD1
cdr3_aa: CASSEPGGYNEQFF
cdr3_nt: TGTGCCAGCAGTGAACCAGGGGGCTACAATGAGCAGTTCTTC

v_call: TRBV20-1
j_call: TRBJ1-4
clone_size: .
d_call: .
cdr3_aa: CSARATGTNEKLFF
cdr3_nt: TGCAGTGCTAGAGCCACAGGGACTAATGAAAAACTGTTTTTT

v_call: TRBV7-3
j_call: TRBJ2-3
clone_size: few
d_call: TRBD2
cdr3_aa: CASSSGLAGGNTDTQYF
cdr3_nt: TGTGCCAGCAGCTCGGGACTAGCGGGAGGGAACACAGATACGCAGTATTTT

v_call: TRBV7-9
j_call: TRBJ1-2
clone_size: .
d_call: .
cdr3_aa: CASSYGGGGLEYGYTF
cdr3_nt: TGTGCCAGCAGCTACGGGGGAGGGGGTTTGGAATATGGCTACACCTTC

v_call: TRBV28
j_call: TRBJ2-4
clone_size: many
d_call: .
cdr3_aa: CASSSDRPIQENIQYF
cdr3_nt: TGTGCCAGCAGTTCAGACAGGCCAATCCAAGAAAACATTCAGTACTTC

v_call: TRBV27
j_call: TRBJ2-1
clone_size: once
d_call: .
cdr3_aa: CASSSPSQYNEQFF
cdr3_nt: TGTGCCAGCAGTTCCCCCAGCCAATACAATGAGCAGTTCTTC